Each of the 12 T cell receptor beta chains below was sequenced from the same sample in a study of T-cell memory formation after mild COVID-19. TCRdb re-analysed the 5' RACE reads in MiXCR, keeping a single row per CDR3 protein. The table has 500,000 to 600,000 distinct CDR3 sequences, about 20% seen once. What was sequenced was PBMCs or a T cell subset sorted from them (not recorded which). The receptor source for this set is an adult woman who had mild COVID-19 (a few samples of this study predate the infection). Cell type and time point are not known.

The V and J genes are TRBV14 and TRBJ2-7; 8 bases are shared with TRBD1. The CDR3 covers 14 residues. V trimming: 1 base; J trimming: 4 bases; junction bases outside the gene matches: 3. Germline V CDR1 and CDR2: SGHDN, FVKESK. The CDR3 nucleotides are TGTGCCAGCAGCCAAGGAGGACAGGGTTACGAGCAGTACTTC. This gives the protein CASSQGGQGYEQYF.

The chain joins TRBV20-1 to TRBJ1-1; 7 positions match TRBD1. J gave up 5 bases and V 2 bases, and 14 bases lay outside the gene matches. This CDR3 is built from 16 residues. Germline lookup yields CDR1 DFQATT and CDR2 SNEGSKA (reference sequence). The CDR3 sequence: CSARPSGGGLGTEAFF. In nucleotides, the CDR3 is TGCAGTGCTAGACCAAGCGGAGGGGGCCTAGGGACTGAAGCTTTCTTT.

V is TRBV11-2 and J is TRBJ2-7, with D perhaps given as TRBD1 or TRBD2 (5 bases each). Trimming removed 3 bases from V and 4 bases from J, with 16 bases in between. The CDR3 spans 15 residues. Germline CDR1 SGHAT, CDR2 FQNNGV. The CDR3 region has the DNA TGTGCCAGCAGCTTGTCCGGGACGAGGCAGTACGAGCAGTACTTC. It yields the protein CASSLSGTRQYEQYF.

The gene calls are TRBV20-1 and TRBJ2-7, with 11 bases aligning to TRBD1. This CDR3 is built from 14 residues. Germline CDR1 DFQATT, CDR2 SNEGSKA (reference sequence). The ends lost 5 bases at V and 0 bases at J; junction bases unmatched: 3. The CDR3, as DNA: TGCAGTGCTTGGACAGGGGGCTTCTCCTACGAGCAGTACTTC. Translating gives CSAWTGGFSYEQYF.

CDR3 in amino acids: CASSLAGLPGHGYTF. The CDR3 nucleotides read TGTGCCAGCAGCTTAGCGGGCCTACCTGGACATGGCTACACCTTC. V gene TRBV7-2 combines with J gene TRBJ1-2; D not certain. V gave up 0 bases and J gave up 6 bases, with 14 bases separating them. Per germline, CDR1 SGHTA and CDR2 FQGNSA. The CDR3 consists of 15 residues.

The chain carries TRBV5-5 and TRBJ2-2; no clear D. This CDR3 contains 15 residues. Trimming removed 0 bases at V and 1 base at J, with 7 bases between. Per the germline V gene, CDR1 is SGHKS and CDR2 is YYEKEE (reference sequence). CDR3 sequence reads: CASSLVQRNTGELFF. In DNA, the CDR3 is TGTGCCAGCAGCTTGGTCCAGAGGAACACCGGGGAGCTGTTTTTT. The full variable domain, its missing parts supplied by reference TRBV5-5 and TRBJ2-2, is DAGVTQSPTHLIKTRGQQVTLRCSPISGHKSVSWYQQVLGQGPQFIFQYYEKEERGRGNFPDRFSARQFPNYSSELNVNALLLGDSALYLCASSLVQRNTGELFFGEGSRLTVL.

This clonotype was counted only a few times. V gene TRBV18 combines with J gene TRBJ1-4; 9 bases align to TRBD1. Germline lookup yields CDR1 KGHSH and CDR2 LQKENI. CDR3 length: 17 amino acids. J gave up 7 bases and V 2 bases, and 11 bases lay outside the gene matches. In DNA, the CDR3 is TGTGCCAGCTCACCAGGGGGACCGGGACAGGGATCTGAAAAACTGTTTTTT. Translated: CASSPGGPGQGSEKLFF.

The chain uses TRBV10-3 and TRBJ2-5, with 12 bases fitting TRBD2. This CDR3 spans 14 amino acids. The V gene end was trimmed by 7 bases and the J gene end by 4 bases; junction bases not matched to a gene: 4. Germline CDR1 ENHRY, CDR2 SYGVKD. DNA for the CDR3: TGTGCCATCAAACCGGGACTAGCGGGAGAGACCCAGTACTTC. Its protein product is CAIKPGLAGETQYF.

This clonotype was observed at least ten times. The chain recombines TRBV20-1 with TRBJ2-5, with D possibly being TRBD2 (6 bases). Trimming removed 3 bases from V and 5 bases from J, with 16 bases in between. CDR3 length equals 14 residues. Germline V gene sequence: CDR1 DFQATT, CDR2 SNEGSKA (reference sequence). The CDR3 loop reads CSARRPGERETQYF. In nucleotides, the CDR3 is TGCAGTGCTAGGAGGCCGGGAGAAAGGGAGACCCAGTACTTC.

This clonotype was recorded at least ten times. The chain links TRBV6-5 to TRBJ2-5; D possibly corresponds to TRBD2 (5 bases). CDR3 length: 13 amino acids. Between the trimmed V and J ends, which lost 0 bases and 6 bases, there was a span of 8 bases. Germline V gene sequence: CDR1 MNHEY, CDR2 SVGAGI. CDR3 coding DNA: TGTGCCAGCAGTTACTCACACGGGAAGACCCAGTACTTC. As protein: CASSYSHGKTQYF.

This clonotype was counted between two and nine times. The chain recombines TRBV20-1 with TRBJ1-5, with D hard to call. The V and J ends lost 0 bases and 0 bases respectively, with 12 bases between them. This CDR3 spans 16 amino acids. Germline-derived CDR1 and CDR2 are DFQATT and SNEGSKA (reference sequence). CDR3 nucleotide sequence: TGCAGTGCTAGAGAATTCACAGCTTTTAGCAATCAGCCCCAGCATTTT. Its translation: CSAREFTAFSNQPQHF.

The chain links TRBV2 to TRBJ2-7; 13 bases align to TRBD2. The V gene end was trimmed by 4 bases and the J gene end by 8 bases; junction bases not matched to a gene: 11. Germline values: CDR1 SNHLY, CDR2 FYNNEI. This CDR3 region has 16 residues. CDR3 sequence reads: CASSVKTSGGPTKQYF. As DNA, the CDR3 is TGTGCCAGCAGTGTTAAGACTAGCGGGGGGCCTACGAAGCAGTACTTC. The variable domain in full, with the rest retrieved from reference TRBV2 and TRBJ2-7, is EPEVTQTPSHQVTQMGQEVILRCVPISNHLYFYWYRQILGQKVEFLVSFYNNEISEKSEIFDDQFSVERPDGSNFTLKIRSTKLEDSAMYFCASSVKTSGGPTKQYFGPGTRLTVT.